The 30 T cell receptor beta chains below all came from one sample that was sequenced in a study of T cell changes during pregnancy in multiple sclerosis (dated by TCRdb to between 2018 and 2021). The library was obtained by the immunoSEQ multiplex PCR assay. What TCRdb holds here is the immuneACCESS table cut down to in-frame rearrangements. Part of the clones is not present; checked against another copy, under half of the missing clones reflect an unresolved V gene, and the others are unexplained. The sample table records tens of thousands of clones; 90% to 95% of these occur just once. Around 0.38% of the sample is in the top ten clones. The starting material was CD4+ T cells from peripheral blood mononuclear cells, obtained in the second trimester of pregnancy. Receptor source: a female donor with multiple sclerosis, enrolled in a pregnancy study.

The chain uses TRBV27 and TRBJ2-3, with D perhaps matching TRBD1 (5 bases). Between the trimmed V and J ends, which lost 6 bases and 2 bases, there was a span of 12 bases. Germline CDR1 MNHEY, CDR2 SMNVEV (reference sequence). The CDR3 sequence is 14 residues long. The CDR3 sequence is CASSRGHHTDTQYF. In DNA form, the CDR3 reads TGTGCCAGCAGCCGCGGACACCACACAGATACGCAGTATTTT.

The chain links TRBV6-1 to TRBJ2-7; 7 positions agree with TRBD1. Losses at the gene ends were 2 bases for V and 0 bases for J; bases not matched to a gene: 4. The CDR3 has 15 residues. The V gene's germline CDR1 is MNHNS and CDR2 SASEGT. The chain's CDR3 is CASSEPGQASYEQYF. CDR3 sequence (DNA): TGTGCCAGCAGTGAACCCGGACAGGCCTCCTACGAGCAGTACTTC.

The chain carries TRBV28 and TRBJ2-5; 10 bases are shared with TRBD1. V gave up 6 bases and J gave up 1 base; unmatched junction bases: 5. Looked up from germline, CDR1 is MDHEN and CDR2 is SYDVKM. CDR3 size: 15 residues. The CDR3 DNA sequence: TGTGCCAGCAGCGGGACAGGGGCTTCCCAAGAGACCCAGTACTTC. Translated: CASSGTGASQETQYF.

The rearrangement uses TRBV2 and TRBJ2-7; D is uncertain. This CDR3 is built from 12 residues. The ends were cut back, 7 bases at V and 0 bases at J, with 7 bases in the middle. Germline CDR1 is SNHLY and CDR2 is FYNNEI. The CDR3 region is CASTGSSYEQYF. The CDR3 nucleotides are TGTGCCAGCACGGGTTCCTCCTACGAGCAGTACTTC.

The chain couples TRBV11-2 to TRBJ2-7; tentative D call: TRBD2 (5 bases). CDR3 size: 14 residues. In germline, CDR1 is SGHAT, CDR2 FQNNGV. Trimming pared 1 base from V and 7 bases from J, leaving 14 bases between. The CDR3 protein is CASSLVEGLGEQYF. CDR3 coding DNA: TGTGCCAGCAGCTTAGTAGAGGGATTGGGGGAGCAGTACTTC.

In its sample, this clone was seen once. This chain connects TRBV10-3 to TRBJ2-3; tentative D call: TRBD2 (5 bases). Germline assignment: CDR1 ENHRY and CDR2 SYGVKD. V lost 7 bases, J lost 2 bases, and 16 bases lay in between. The CDR3 has 15 amino acids. CDR3 loop: CAITEGTTVTDTQYF. CDR3 DNA: TGTGCCATCACCGAGGGCACGACTGTCACAGATACGCAGTATTTT.

This chain links TRBV28 with TRBJ1-2; D remains unclear. In germline, CDR1 is MDHEN, CDR2 SYDVKM. The V end was cut by 4 bases, the J end by 8 bases, with 17 bases between. This CDR3 contains 14 residues. The CDR3 sequence: CASSSSPKSRGYTF. The CDR3 nucleotides read TGTGCCAGCAGTTCGTCTCCCAAGAGTCGGGGCTACACCTTC.

The chain joins TRBV27 to TRBJ2-1; TRBD2 aligns across 9 bases. With V trimmed by 6 bases and J by 8 bases, 11 bases remained unmatched. The CDR3 loop spans 15 amino acids. The germline V gene encodes CDR1 MNHEY and CDR2 SMNVEV (reference sequence). The CDR3 nucleotides are TGTGCCAGCAGGCCCCTAGCGGGACTTATCTATGAGCAGTTCTTC. It codes for CASRPLAGLIYEQFF.

V usage is TRBV5-4 and J usage is TRBJ2-5, with 10 bases identical to TRBD1. The V gene's germline CDR1 is SGHNT and CDR2 YYREEE (reference sequence). This CDR3 is 16 amino acids long. V shed 4 bases and J 4 bases; nucleotides not matched to a gene: 10. The CDR3 DNA reads as TGTGCCAGCAGCGCGCCGGGACAGGGGCCTGGAGAGACCCAGTACTTC. Translated, it gives CASSAPGQGPGETQYF. The variable domain in full, with the rest retrieved from reference TRBV5-4 and TRBJ2-5, is ETGVTQSPTHLIKTRGQQVTLRCSSQSGHNTVSWYQQALGQGPQFIFQYYREEENGRGNFPPRFSGLQFPNYSSELNVNALELDDSALYLCASSAPGQGPGETQYFGPGTRLLVL.

The chain is built from TRBV6-6 and TRBJ1-2; the D is unclear. Germline CDR1 and CDR2: MNHNY and SVGAGI (reference sequence). CDR3 size: 13 residues. The ends were cut back, 6 bases at V and 0 bases at J, with 8 bases in the middle. The CDR3 sequence: CASSPGTNYGYTF. The CDR3 DNA is TGTGCCAGCAGCCCAGGAACTAACTATGGCTACACCTTC.

This sequence joins TRBV6-1 and TRBJ2-3; D is perhaps TRBD2 (6 bases). CDR1 is MNHNS, CDR2 SASEGT, per germline. With 7 bases removed from V and 4 bases from J, the gap between germline ends came to 18 bases. This CDR3 region has 15 residues. The DNA of the CDR3 is TGTGCCAGCAACGTTCGAGCGGGCTTCGCAGATACGCAGTATTTT. Translating gives CASNVRAGFADTQYF.

There are a few counts of this clone. In nucleotides, the CDR3 is TGTGCCAGCAGCTTAAACCCGGCGGGGGGCGAGCAGTACTTC. Translated: CASSLNPAGGEQYF. The chain carries TRBV7-9 and TRBJ2-7, with TRBD2 matching over 8 bases. V was clipped by 2 bases and J by 6 bases; unmatched bases: 6. The CDR3 consists of 14 residues. Germline loops: CDR1 SEHNR, CDR2 FQNEAQ (reference sequence).

Only one count was recorded for this clone. V and J are TRBV2 and TRBJ2-3; tentatively, D is TRBD2 (5 bases). This CDR3 has 16 amino acids. The V end lost 1 base, the J end lost 2 bases, and 13 bases lay between the germline ends. Per the germline V gene, CDR1 is SNHLY and CDR2 is FYNNEI. The CDR3 DNA reads as TGTGCCAGCAGTGAAGAGGACTTGTCCTTCACAGATACGCAGTATTTT. It codes for CASSEEDLSFTDTQYF.

This clone showed up just a few times. The CDR3 nucleotides read TGTGCCAGCAGTGCTAATAACAGGGGGCAAGGCAATCAGCCCCAGCATTTT. Its translation: CASSANNRGQGNQPQHF. The chain recombines TRBV27 with TRBJ1-5, with 9 positions matching TRBD1. V dropped 5 bases and J dropped 2; count of bases not matched to a gene: 10. CDR1 MNHEY and CDR2 SMNVEV come from the germline V gene (reference sequence). This CDR3 has 17 amino acids.

The CDR3 loop reads CASSLAGTPNTGELFF. The CDR3 DNA reads TGTGCCAGCAGTTTAGCCGGGACACCGAACACCGGGGAGCTGTTTTTT. V usage is TRBV6-5 and J usage is TRBJ2-2; D might be TRBD1 (6 bases). Germline V gives CDR1 MNHEY, CDR2 SVGAGI. CDR3 length equals 16 residues. V was pared by 4 bases and J by 0 bases, with 12 bases between.

The chain recombines TRBV5-1 with TRBJ1-3; tentative D call: TRBD1 (6 bases). Trimming left V 4 bases short and J 4 bases short, with 18 bases between. This CDR3 region has 16 residues. CDR1 SGHRS and CDR2 YFSETQ come from the germline V gene. CDR3 nucleotide sequence: TGCGCCAGCAGCACGGACAGCTACGGCGCAGGAAACACCATATATTTT. Protein product: CASSTDSYGAGNTIYF.

The V and J genes are TRBV5-4 and TRBJ1-2; TRBD1 is a possible D gene (6 bases). There are 13 residues in the CDR3. CDR1 and CDR2 from the germline V gene are SGHNT and YYREEE (reference sequence). Between the trimmed V and J ends, which lost 3 bases and 8 bases, there was a span of 14 bases. CDR3 sequence reads: CASSSQGGTGYTF. The CDR3, as DNA: TGTGCCAGCAGCTCACAGGGAGGGACGGGCTACACCTTC.

V and J are TRBV5-1 and TRBJ2-3; TRBD2 agrees at 8 bases. Trimming took 4 bases from V and 0 from J; bases not matched to a gene: 4. This CDR3 has 15 residues. Germline V gene data show CDR1 as SGHRS and CDR2 as YFSETQ. Here the CDR3 reads CASSVTSGSTDTQYF. Here the CDR3 DNA reads TGCGCCAGCAGCGTCACTAGCGGTAGCACAGATACGCAGTATTTT.

This clone is medium-sized (0.01 to 0.1%) in the sample. V is TRBV4-1 and J is TRBJ1-2, with TRBD1 matching over 8 bases. With 4 bases clipped from V and 10 bases from J, the junction kept 11 bases outside the gene matches. Germline V CDR1 and CDR2: MGHRA, YSYEKL. This CDR3 contains 14 residues. CDR3: CASSRLTGDLSYTF. The DNA for the CDR3 is TGCGCCAGCAGCCGATTGACAGGGGATCTTTCCTACACCTTC.

The J gene is TRBJ2-1, the V gene TRBV30, with D possibly matching TRBD2 (7 bases). Trimming removed 4 bases from V and 4 bases from J, with 14 bases in between. CDR1 is GTSNPN, CDR2 SVGIG, per germline (reference sequence). The CDR3 extends over 14 amino acids. CDR3: CAWTRGLQYNEQFF. CDR3 bases: TGTGCCTGGACGCGGGGGCTTCAATACAATGAGCAGTTCTTC.

The chain uses TRBV27 and TRBJ2-2; 7 bases map to TRBD1. After removal of 2 bases from V and 6 bases from J, the junction contained 9 bases not matched to a gene. Germline CDR1 MNHEY, CDR2 SMNVEV (reference sequence). The length of the CDR3 is 16 residues. DNA of the CDR3: TGTGCCAGCAGTTTACGTTTTACAGGGGCATCCGGGGAGCTGTTTTTT. Its translation: CASSLRFTGASGELFF.

J is TRBJ2-1 and V is TRBV19, with D possibly matching TRBD1 (8 bases). CDR1 is LNHDA and CDR2 is SQIVND in the germline V gene (reference sequence). The CDR3 runs 16 residues. Between the trimmed V and J ends, which lost 9 bases and 3 bases, there was a span of 21 bases. The CDR3 region has the DNA TGTGCCAGCAGGGGGCTTGGGACTACGTACTACAATGAGCAGTTCTTC. This encodes CASRGLGTTYYNEQFF.

The rearrangement uses TRBV29-1 and TRBJ2-1, with D maybe TRBD2 (6 bases). The CDR3 sequence is 16 residues long. Germline lookup yields CDR1 SQVTM and CDR2 ANQGSEA. The V end lost 0 bases, the J end lost 8 bases, and 20 bases lay between the germline ends. The chain's CDR3 is CSVEDQTQRARYEQFF. The CDR3, as DNA: TGCAGCGTTGAAGATCAGACCCAGCGGGCCCGATATGAGCAGTTCTTC.

The rearrangement joins TRBV4-2 to TRBJ2-3; 10 bases are shared with TRBD1. This CDR3 has 16 amino acids. With V trimmed by 4 bases and J by 2 bases, 6 bases remained unmatched. Germline V gene sequence: CDR1 LGHNA, CDR2 YNFKEQ. The CDR3 loop reads CASSPWTGGLTDTQYF. The DNA of the CDR3 is TGTGCCAGCAGCCCCTGGACAGGGGGACTCACAGATACGCAGTATTTT.

In its sample, this clone was seen once. The chain is built from TRBV19 and TRBJ1-2; TRBD1 aligns across 8 bases. J lost 5 bases, V lost 3 bases, and 5 bases had no gene match. This CDR3 spans 14 amino acids. Germline loops: CDR1 LNHDA, CDR2 SQIVND (reference sequence). DNA for the CDR3: TGTGCCAGTAGTATGGACAGGGCCGGATATGGCTACACCTTC. Translating it yields CASSMDRAGYGYTF.

The V and J genes are TRBV30 and TRBJ1-5, with D perhaps matching TRBD1 (6 bases). CDR3 length equals 14 residues. Trimming removed 1 base from V and 5 bases from J, with 12 bases in between. CDR1 is GTSNPN, CDR2 SVGIG, per germline (reference sequence). CDR3 sequence (DNA): TGTGCCTGGAGTGGAGACAGGATTTATCAGCCCCAGCATTTT. This codes for CAWSGDRIYQPQHF.

In DNA form, the CDR3 reads TGTGCCAGCAGACGGCGGGAGGAGCGCGGGAATGAGCAGTTCTTC. Encoded protein: CASRRREERGNEQFF. This sequence joins TRBV11-2 and TRBJ2-1, with 8 bases that match TRBD2. V shed 6 bases and J 7 bases; nucleotides not matched to a gene: 11. Germline V CDR1 and CDR2: SGHAT, FQNNGV. The CDR3 consists of 15 residues.

The chain joins TRBV28 to TRBJ1-1; TRBD1 agrees at 7 bases. The CDR3 extends over 16 amino acids. CDR1 is MDHEN, CDR2 SYDVKM, per germline. The trim removed 2 bases at V and 0 bases at J, leaving 6 bases unmatched. The CDR3 region is CASSLPGQIMNTEAFF. CDR3 coding DNA: TGTGCCAGCAGTTTACCGGGACAGATTATGAACACTGAAGCTTTCTTT.

The chain has TRBV5-1 and TRBJ2-5, with D maybe TRBD2 (6 bases). V lost 0 bases, J lost 2 bases, and 14 bases lay in between. Per the germline V gene, CDR1 is SGHRS and CDR2 is YFSETQ. The CDR3 totals 16 residues. Here the CDR3 DNA reads TGCGCCAGCAGCTTGGGTGTAGCGGCTACACAAGAGACCCAGTACTTC. Amino acids: CASSLGVAATQETQYF.

In the case of this clone: One end of the junction does not line up with germline, which may come from a read error. The chain couples TRBV7-8 to TRBJ1-1, with 11 bases fitting TRBD1. This CDR3 has 14 residues. The germline V gene encodes CDR1 SGHVS and CDR2 FQNEAQ. The CDR3 region has the DNA TGTGCCAGCAGTTTAGCGGGACAGGGGGTAAGAGCTTTCTTT. Translated, it gives CASSLAGQGVRAFF.